This record looks at one T cell receptor (beta chain) sequence and its context. This entry comes from a study of tumor-infiltrating lymphocytes in primary liver carcinoma. Overall study context: Stage T1-T3 N0M0 tumors spanned roughly 4.2 to 10 cm. Per sample, productive TCRbeta reads numbered roughly 3.65 to 7.13 million, similar across tissue types.

Unsorted whole blood yielded the blood RNA, and germline DNA was also extracted. Peripheral blood, approximately 4.1 milliliters, was collected prior to surgery. Priming with a constant-region primer yielded TCR beta cDNA from about 510 ng total RNA. ARM-PCR was slightly modified, and three nested multiplex PCR rounds with it gave rise to the TCR beta libraries. The two initial PCR rounds, roughly 10 cycles each, used TRBV1-TRBV30 forward and C-beta reverse primers. TCRdb itself ran the multiplex PCR reads through MiXCR, one entry per CDR3 protein. In the table there are around 330,000 distinct CDR3 sequences, 50% to 70% of which are singletons. The CDR3 has 12 amino acids. CDR1 SQVTM and CDR2 ANQGSEA come from the germline V gene. V shed 7 bases and J shed 4 bases, with 10 bases lying between them.

The sequenced sample was peripheral blood. The clonotype was recovered from a man aged 40-49 years with primary liver carcinoma and hepatitis B virus infection. This chain joins TRBV29-1 and TRBJ1-4; no clear D gene. The CDR3 sequence: CSAGGINEKLFF. The CDR3 region has the DNA TGCAGCGCCGGCGGGATTAATGAAAAACTGTTTTTT.